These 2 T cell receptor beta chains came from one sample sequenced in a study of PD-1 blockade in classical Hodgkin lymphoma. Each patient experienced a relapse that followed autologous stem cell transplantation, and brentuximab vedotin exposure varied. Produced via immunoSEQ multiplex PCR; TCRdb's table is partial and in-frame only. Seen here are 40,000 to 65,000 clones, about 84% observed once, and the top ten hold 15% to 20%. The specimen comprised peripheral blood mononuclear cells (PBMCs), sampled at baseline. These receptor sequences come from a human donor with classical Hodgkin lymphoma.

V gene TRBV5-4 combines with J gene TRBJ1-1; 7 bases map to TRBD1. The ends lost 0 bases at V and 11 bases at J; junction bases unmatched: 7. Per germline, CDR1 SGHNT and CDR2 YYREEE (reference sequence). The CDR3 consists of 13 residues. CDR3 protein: CASSLETGVAAFF. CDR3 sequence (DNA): TGTGCCAGCAGCTTGGAAACAGGGGTGGCCGCTTTCTTT.

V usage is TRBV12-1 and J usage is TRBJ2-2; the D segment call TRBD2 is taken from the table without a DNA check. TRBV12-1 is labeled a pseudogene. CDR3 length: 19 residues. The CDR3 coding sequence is TGTGCCAGCAGCTTTGATTCCGCGGGAGGGCCAGCGTACACCGGGGAGCTGTTTTTT. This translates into CASSFDSAGGPAYTGELFF.